This TCR beta chain was captured in a study of cytomegalovirus exposure and HLA in healthy donors. At the level of the study: Early on, a data release was issued that held approximately 78 million unique TCRs from HLA-typed donors. Findings of the study overall: Among TCR beta chains, those listed as cytomegalovirus-associated numbered some 170. For most subjects, TCR beta sequences were reported to predict HLA-A and HLA-B alleles with accuracy.

In the case of this clone: The antigen is undetermined.

PCR was performed using 60 Vbeta and 13 Jbeta primers. Produced via immunoSEQ multiplex PCR; TCRdb's table is partial and in-frame only. The repertoire holds some 250,000 clones, around 76% seen once, with approximately 5.3% in the top ten. The specimen was PBMCs. The TCR originated in a woman between 40 and 55 years old in good health and CMV-seropositive.

Here the CDR3 reads CAWSVGQGKVYEQYF. DNA of the CDR3: TGTGCCTGGAGTGTTGGGCAGGGGAAAGTCTACGAGCAGTACTTC. The chain employs TRBV30 and TRBJ2-7, with D possibly being TRBD1 (6 bases). Germline CDR1 and CDR2: GTSNPN and SVGIG (reference sequence). The CDR3 is 15 amino acids. V shed 0 bases and J shed 3 bases, with 15 bases lying between them.